Listed below are T cell receptor beta chains from one sample, sequenced in a study of neurological immune-mediated disorders. One entry per CDR3 protein, called by TCRdb with MiXCR from the 5' RACE reads. This table has tens of thousands of distinct CDR3 sequences, around a tenth appearing once. Sequences were obtained from PBMCs. These receptors were obtained from a middle-aged woman with HTLV-1-associated myelopathy (HAM/TSP). Each CDR3 is given with its conserved first and last residue. D genes are given only for firm matches. For some rows the clone size is stated as once, few or many, or as a class when expanded; others skip it.

>TRBJ1-5|-|TRBV3-1|many
TGTGCCAGCAGCCAAGGCAGGGATCAGCCCCAGCATTTT
CASSQGRDQPQHF
>TRBJ2-2|TRBD2|TRBV9|many
TGTGCCAGCGGGACTAGCGGGTCGAACACCGGGGAGCTGTTTTTT
CASGTSGSNTGELFF
>TRBJ1-5|TRBD1|TRBV20-1|-
TGCAGTGCTAGAGGACCGGGACAGGGGGAAAATCAGCCCCAGCATTTT
CSARGPGQGENQPQHF
>TRBJ1-1|TRBD1|TRBV20-1|many
TGCAGTGCTAGGCAGGGGGCCACTGAAGCTTTCTTT
CSARQGATEAFF
>TRBJ2-7|-|TRBV5-1|few
TGCGCCAGCAGCTTGGGGGGGGCAGTTAACTACGAGCAGTACTTC
CASSLGGAVNYEQYF
>TRBJ2-7|-|TRBV5-1|medium-sized
TGCGCCAGCAGCGGGGACGGCATCTACGAGCAGTACTTC
CASSGDGIYEQYF
>TRBJ2-5|-|TRBV12-3/TRBV12-4|many
TGTGCCAGCAGTTTCGTCGGCGGGCCACAAGAGACCCAGTACTTC
CASSFVGGPQETQYF
>TRBJ1-1|TRBD1|TRBV5-1|many
TGCGCCAGCCCTGGGACAGGGCCCATGAACACTGAAGCTTTCTTT
CASPGTGPMNTEAFF
>TRBJ2-5|-|TRBV4-3|-
TGCGCCAGCAGCCAAGATGTTTCGGTTCTGGAGACCCAGTACTTC
CASSQDVSVLETQYF
>TRBJ2-2|TRBD1|TRBV9|many
TGTGCCAGCAGCCCTCCCGGACAGGGGGCGACCGGGGAGCTGTTTTTT
CASSPPGQGATGELFF
>TRBJ2-5|TRBD1|TRBV27|many
TGTGCCAGCAGTTCATCCGCCGGGACAGGGGGCGGACGAGAGACCCAGTACTTC
CASSSSAGTGGGRETQYF
>TRBJ1-1|-|TRBV4-1|many
TGCGCCAGCAGCCAAGCCCTCTCCCCGGGGCCCCTGAGGGACACTGAAGCTTTCTTT
CASSQALSPGPLRDTEAFF
>TRBJ1-1|-|TRBV12-3/TRBV12-4|many
TGTGCCAGCAGGGTGGGGGGAGGCGGCACTGAAGCTTTCTTT
CASRVGGGGTEAFF
>TRBJ1-1|-|TRBV10-1|many
TGCGCCAGCAGTGACGGGCCTTTGAACACTGAAGCTTTCTTT
CASSDGPLNTEAFF
>TRBJ2-4|-|TRBV21-1|-
TGTGCCAGCAGCAAAGAAGGACCTTTAGCCAAAAACATTCAGTACTTC
CASSKEGPLAKNIQYF
>TRBJ2-1|-|TRBV12-3/TRBV12-4|many
TGTGCCAGCAGGCCAACAGGGTTTGCCTACAATGAGCAGTTCTTC
CASRPTGFAYNEQFF
>TRBJ2-2|TRBD2|TRBV6-2/TRBV6-3|many
TGTGCCAGTCAGCCCCTGACTAGCGGGACCTCCGGGGAGCTGTTTTTT
CASQPLTSGTSGELFF
>TRBJ1-2|-|TRBV6-5|many
TGTGCCAGCAGATCCCGGACGGCTAACTATGGCTACACCTTC
CASRSRTANYGYTF
>TRBJ1-5|TRBD1|TRBV7-2|many
TGTGCCAGCAGCTTTAACGAGGGGGCTGGTCAGCCCCAGCATTTT
CASSFNEGAGQPQHF
>TRBJ2-4|TRBD1|TRBV18|many
TGTGCCAGCTCACCACCCCTGGACAGGGCGTTGAGTGACAAAAACATTCAGTACTTC
CASSPPLDRALSDKNIQYF
>TRBJ2-3|TRBD2|TRBV5-1|many
TGCGCCAGCAGCTTGCTACTAGCGGCTAGCACAGATACGCAGTATTTT
CASSLLLAASTDTQYF
>TRBJ1-5|-|TRBV7-2|many
TGTGCCAGCAGCTTAGCGCTAGGTTTCAATCAGCCCCAGCATTTT
CASSLALGFNQPQHF
>TRBJ1-1|-|TRBV20-1|many
TGCAGTGCTAGTTCCCCGGGCCAGAACACTGAAGCTTTCTTT
CSASSPGQNTEAFF
>TRBJ2-2|TRBD1|TRBV5-1|-
TGCGCCAGCAGCCTCCGGACAGGGCCGAACACCGGGGAGCTGTTTTTT
CASSLRTGPNTGELFF
>TRBJ2-3|-|TRBV24-1|many
TGTGCCACCAGTGAGCAGGGGGGGACAGATACGCAGTATTTT
CATSEQGGTDTQYF
>TRBJ1-1|-|TRBV5-1|many
TGCGCCAGCAGCTTGGGTTTTTCAGACTCGAACGCTGAAGCTTTCTTT
CASSLGFSDSNAEAFF
>TRBJ1-5|-|TRBV20-1|many
TGCAGTGCTAGAGATCGGGTTCAGGGTTACAATCAGCCCCAGCATTTT
CSARDRVQGYNQPQHF
>TRBJ1-3|-|TRBV4-2|-
TGTGCCAGCAGCCAAGGGGGGGGACACACCATATATTTT
CASSQGGGHTIYF
>TRBJ2-1|-|TRBV6-5|many
TGTGCCAGCAGTAACGGGGGGCATAATGAGCAGTTCTTC
CASSNGGHNEQFF
>TRBJ2-3|-|TRBV20-1|many
TGCAGTGCTAGAGATGGTAGCACAGATACGCAGTATTTT
CSARDGSTDTQYF
>TRBJ2-2|-|TRBV4-3|many
TGCGCCAGCAGCCGAGAGAAGGGGGTGGGCACCGGGGAGCTGTTTTTT
CASSREKGVGTGELFF
>TRBJ2-7|-|TRBV5-1|-
TGCGCCAGCAGCTCGCGGGGGCCCGACCTTTCATACGAGCAGTACTTC
CASSSRGPDLSYEQYF
>TRBJ2-7|-|TRBV4-3|few
TGCGCCAGCAGCCAAGATCCAGGCTACTACGAGCAGTACTTC
CASSQDPGYYEQYF
>TRBJ1-1|-|TRBV28|many
TGTGCCAGCAGTCCGCCGACCCCGATGGGGACTGAAGCTTTCTTT
CASSPPTPMGTEAFF
>TRBJ1-3|-|TRBV7-2|many
TGTGCCAGCAGGCTTCCTTCTGGAAACACCATATATTTT
CASRLPSGNTIYF
>TRBJ2-1|-|TRBV11-3|many
TGTGCCAGCAGCACCCAAACAGGGAAAGGCAATGAGCAGTTCTTC
CASSTQTGKGNEQFF
>TRBJ1-2|TRBD1|TRBV5-1|many
TGCGCCAGCAGCTTGGAACAGGGGGGTTATGGCTACACCTTC
CASSLEQGGYGYTF
>TRBJ1-6|-|TRBV12-3/TRBV12-4|-
TGTGCCAGCAGCAAAGGGGGTATTTCACCCCTCCACTTT
CASSKGGISPLHF
>TRBJ2-2|TRBD2|TRBV6-6|many
TGTGCCAGCAGTTCCGGGGGGTTGAACACCGGGGAGCTGTTTTTT
CASSSGGLNTGELFF
>TRBJ2-1|TRBD2|TRBV10-2|many
TGCGCCAGCAGTGAGTCTAGCGGGGGGGCCTACAATGAGCAGTTCTTC
CASSESSGGAYNEQFF
>TRBJ2-7|-|TRBV5-5|many
TGTGCCAGCAGCTTGGTTCTGGGGGGGCCGGGCGAGCAGTACTTC
CASSLVLGGPGEQYF
>TRBJ2-5|TRBD2|TRBV10-3|many
TGTGCCATCAGCTCTGGACTAGCGGGGGGCCGGGGAGAGACCCAGTACTTC
CAISSGLAGGRGETQYF
>TRBJ2-3|-|TRBV7-9|many
TGTGCCAGCAGCTCCGAGGATCGTTATACGCAGTATTTT
CASSSEDRYTQYF
>TRBJ2-1|TRBD1|TRBV7-9|many
TGTGCCAGCATCCGGGACAGAGACAATGAGCAGTTCTTC
CASIRDRDNEQFF